The present T cell receptor beta chain was sequenced within a study of T cell responses to AZD1222 COVID-19 vaccine. Worth noting for this clone: Its specificity is not known.

Findings of the study overall: Unmutated regions of variants are reportedly targeted by nearly half of spike-specific TCRs. Along spike, vaccine-associated CD4 TCRs were found throughout, with dominance at 160-218 and 743-854. All repertoire sampling was performed exclusively after the peak T cell response.

Repertoires were generated with immunoSEQ multiplex PCR, while TCRdb's copy carries only in-frame clones and drops some. The sample lists approximately 150,000 clones, more than 75% occurring once. Trimming pared 8 bases from V and 2 bases from J, leaving 22 bases between. The CDR3 runs to 16 residues. This chain joins TRBV23-1 and TRBJ2-7; no clear D. TRBV23-1 carries the ORF label, with uncertain function. The sequence was obtained from an adult who received the AZD1222 COVID-19 vaccine. The starting material was peripheral blood, obtained 28 days after the second AZD1222 dose. Written as DNA, the CDR3 is TGCGCCAGCCGCCAGCGAGGCAGGACCAACGCCTACGAGCAGTACTTC. Amino acids: CASRQRGRTNAYEQYF.